This T cell receptor beta chain was profiled in a study of blood T cell repertoires in COVID-19. For the study at large: Collection of acute and convalescent COVID-19 samples took place in the United States, Italy and Spain. Sample material is recorded as cDNA or gDNA derived from T cells, B-cell-depleted T cells, or PBMCs.

Germline assignment: CDR1 SGHTS and CDR2 YDEGEE. This CDR3 has 10 amino acids. The junction had 3 bases not matched to a gene; V was cut back by 7 bases and J by 10 bases. As handled by the study authors: Reference gene primers were amplified, and this amplification served to estimate nucleated cell counts. Measured with immunoSEQ multiplex PCR; TCRdb has only the in-frame clones, and not every one. V and J calls and clone size are those listed in that table; D and trimming were worked out from the DNA. This sample has fewer than 250,000 clones; around 80% occur once, and the top ten carry 9.5% to 15%.

The rearrangement links TRBV5-8 to TRBJ1-1; 8 positions agree with TRBD1. The material sequenced was peripheral blood. This clonotype was obtained from a woman between 45 and 60 years old with acute or convalescent COVID-19. In nucleotides, the CDR3 is TGTGCCAGCTCACAGGGGGGAGCTTTCTTT. Protein product: CASSQGGAFF. The whole variable domain, remainder taken from reference TRBV5-8 and TRBJ1-1, is EAGVTQSPTHLIKTRGQQATLRCSPISGHTSVYWYQQALGLGLQFLLWYDEGEERNRGNFPPRFSGRQFPNYSSELNVNALELEDSALYLCASSQGGAFFGQGTRLTVV.